The 4 T cell receptor beta chains below all came from one sample that was sequenced in a study of shared clonotypes between healthy human individuals. The repertoire was sequenced with immunoSEQ multiplex PCR; TCRdb's copy has only in-frame clones and lacks some. The sample yields fewer than 2.5 million clones, over 85% seen once. The sample comprised naive CD4+ T cells from PBMCs. Subset given: CD45RA+ positively selected. The receptors were sampled from a man aged 18 to 30 in good health. Some clones in this sample may be carry-over from other donors' samples.

V is TRBV6-5 and J is TRBJ1-4; possibly TRBD1 for D (5 bases). The V end was cut by 5 bases, the J end by 8 bases, with 15 bases between. The V gene's germline CDR1 is MNHEY and CDR2 SVGAGI. The CDR3 runs 14 residues. CDR3 nucleotide sequence: TGTGCCAGCAGTGAACGTAGGGGAGGGGAAAAACTGTTTTTT. Encoded protein: CASSERRGGEKLFF.

The chain couples TRBV7-2 to TRBJ1-3; TRBD1 is a possible D gene (6 bases). This CDR3 has 15 amino acids. Trimming left V 5 bases short and J 4 bases short, with 15 bases between. CDR1 and CDR2 from the germline V gene are SGHTA and FQGNSA. In DNA form, the CDR3 reads TGTGCCAGCAGCCCCTCTGGGGGGCCAGGAAACACCATATATTTT. Its translation: CASSPSGGPGNTIYF.

The chain couples TRBV6-1 to TRBJ2-3; D gene uncertain. The CDR3 covers 15 residues. V was trimmed by 6 bases and J by 0 bases, leaving 13 bases between them. Germline CDR1 is MNHNS and CDR2 is SASEGT. The CDR3 spells CASSPRPASTDTQYF. CDR3 bases: TGTGCCAGCAGCCCACGGCCGGCGAGCACAGATACGCAGTATTTT.

J is TRBJ2-1 and V is TRBV5-1; TRBD2 agrees at 9 bases. Per germline, CDR1 SGHRS and CDR2 YFSETQ. V lost 1 base to trimming and J lost 5 bases; unmatched junction nucleotides: 13. The CDR3 is made up of 18 amino acids. CDR3 nucleotide sequence: TGCGCCAGCAGCTTGATCGCGGGAGGGCCCCTATCCGACAATGAGCAGTTCTTC. Residues: CASSLIAGGPLSDNEQFF.